This T cell receptor beta chain was found in a study of blood T cell repertoires in COVID-19. From germline, CDR1 is SGHTS and CDR2 YDEGEE. Trimming removed 4 bases from V and 0 bases from J, with 14 bases in between. This CDR3 has 17 residues. As processed by the authors: Reference gene primer amplification gave estimated nucleated cell counts. TCRdb keeps only in-frame clones here, not all; method: immunoSEQ multiplex PCR. V, J and clone size are taken as reported in that table, and D and trimming were inferred from the DNA itself. The sample gives 130,000 or so clones, about four fifths of which show up once; 3% to 3.5% is in the top ten.

This chain uses TRBV5-8 with TRBJ2-6; D call uncertain. The clonotype was recovered from a woman older than 75 with acute or convalescent COVID-19. Input material: peripheral blood. The CDR3 nucleotides are TGTGCCAGCAGCCGCGAGGCTCTTAACTCTGGGGCCAACGTCCTGACTTTC. Amino acid sequence: CASSREALNSGANVLTF.